The 2 T cell receptor beta chains listed next were all sequenced from one sample in a study of cytomegalovirus exposure and HLA in healthy donors. The study ran its PCR with 60 Vbeta and 13 Jbeta primers. Some clones are missing from TCRdb's copy, which holds only in-frame ones; the method was immunoSEQ multiplex PCR. This sample has 160,000 or so clones; 60% to 80% occur once, and the top ten carry about 6.4%. The specimen sequenced was PBMCs. The source of these receptors is a man in his forties in good health and CMV-seropositive.

The rearrangement uses TRBV9 and TRBJ2-1; TRBD2 agrees at 10 bases. The V gene's germline CDR1 is SGDLS and CDR2 YYNGEE. The CDR3 covers 14 residues. V was pared by 2 bases and J by 4 bases, with 0 bases of the junction left unmatched. The CDR3 reads CASSVSGGYNEQFF. CDR3 bases: TGTGCCAGCAGCGTTAGCGGGGGGTACAATGAGCAGTTCTTC.

The J gene is TRBJ2-2, the V gene TRBV7-2, with 9 positions matching TRBD2. The CDR3 covers 16 residues. V gave up 3 bases and J gave up 1 base; unmatched junction bases: 3. Per germline, CDR1 SGHTA and CDR2 FQGNSA. The CDR3 DNA reads as TGTGCCAGCAGCTTTTTACTAGCGGGGAACACCGGGGAGCTGTTTTTT. This gives the protein CASSFLLAGNTGELFF.